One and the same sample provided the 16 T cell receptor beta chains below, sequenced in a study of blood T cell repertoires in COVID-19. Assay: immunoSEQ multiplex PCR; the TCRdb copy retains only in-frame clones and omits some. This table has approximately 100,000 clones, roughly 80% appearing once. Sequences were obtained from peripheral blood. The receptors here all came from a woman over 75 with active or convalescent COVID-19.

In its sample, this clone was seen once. The CDR3, as DNA: TGTGCTAGTGGTTTGGCCGGAGCAGTGAACACCGGGGAGCTGTTTTTT. It translates to CASGLAGAVNTGELFF. The chain recombines TRBV12-5 with TRBJ2-2; no clear D. Trimming took 1 base from V and 1 from J, leaving 10 bases between them. The CDR3 is made up of 16 amino acids. Germline-derived CDR1 and CDR2 are LGHNT and FRNRAP. The entire variable domain, with the rest obtained from reference TRBV12-5 and TRBJ2-2, is as follows: DARVTQTPRHKVTEMGQEVTMRCQPILGHNTVFWYRQTMMQGLELLAYFRNRAPLDDSGMPKDRFSAEMPDATLATLKIQPSEPRDSAVYFCASGLAGAVNTGELFFGEGSRLTVL.

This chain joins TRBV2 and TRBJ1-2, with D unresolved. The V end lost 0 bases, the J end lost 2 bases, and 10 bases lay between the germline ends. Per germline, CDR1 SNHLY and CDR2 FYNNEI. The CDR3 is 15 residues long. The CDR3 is CASSEALEQNYGYTF. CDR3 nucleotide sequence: TGTGCCAGCAGTGAAGCGCTGGAACAGAACTATGGCTACACCTTC.

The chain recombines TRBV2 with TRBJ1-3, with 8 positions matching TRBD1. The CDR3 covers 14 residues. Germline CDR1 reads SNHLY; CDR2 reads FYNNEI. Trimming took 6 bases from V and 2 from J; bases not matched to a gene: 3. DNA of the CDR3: TGTGCCAGCAGAGAGACAGGGGCTGGAAACACCATATATTTT. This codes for CASRETGAGNTIYF.

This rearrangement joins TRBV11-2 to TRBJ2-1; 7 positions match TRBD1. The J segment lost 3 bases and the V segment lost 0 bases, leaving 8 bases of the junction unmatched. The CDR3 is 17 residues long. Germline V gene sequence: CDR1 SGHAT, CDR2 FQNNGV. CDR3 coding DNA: TGTGCCAGCAGCTTAGATTACGGGACAGTGTTCTACAATGAGCAGTTCTTC. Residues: CASSLDYGTVFYNEQFF.

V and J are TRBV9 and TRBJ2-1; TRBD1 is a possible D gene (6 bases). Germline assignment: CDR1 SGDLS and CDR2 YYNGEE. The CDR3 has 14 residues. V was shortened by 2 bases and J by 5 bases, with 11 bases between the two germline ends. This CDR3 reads CASSVEQGHNEQFF. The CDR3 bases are TGTGCCAGCAGCGTGGAACAGGGACACAATGAGCAGTTCTTC.

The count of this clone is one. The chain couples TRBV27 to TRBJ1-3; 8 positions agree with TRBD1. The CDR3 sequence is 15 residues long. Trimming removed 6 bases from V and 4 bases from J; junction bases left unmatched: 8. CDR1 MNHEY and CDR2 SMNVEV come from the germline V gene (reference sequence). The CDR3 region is CASSPGQGLGNTIYF. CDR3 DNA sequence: TGTGCCAGCAGCCCCGGACAGGGCCTGGGAAACACCATATATTTT.

The chain's CDR3 is CASSPDRIETQYF. For the CDR3, the DNA is TGTGCCAGCAGCCCAGACAGGATAGAGACCCAGTACTTC. The V call is TRBV11-1, the J call TRBJ2-5; perhaps TRBD1 as D (6 bases). The CDR3 is made up of 13 amino acids. CDR1 and CDR2 (germline): SGHAT, FQDESV (reference sequence). Between the trimmed V and J ends, which lost 5 bases and 4 bases, there was a span of 11 bases.

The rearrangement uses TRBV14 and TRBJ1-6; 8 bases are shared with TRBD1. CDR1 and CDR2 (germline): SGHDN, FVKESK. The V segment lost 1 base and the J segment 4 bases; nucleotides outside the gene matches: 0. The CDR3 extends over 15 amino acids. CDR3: CASSQGTGYNSPLHF. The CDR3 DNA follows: TGTGCCAGCAGCCAAGGGACAGGGTATAATTCACCCCTCCACTTT.

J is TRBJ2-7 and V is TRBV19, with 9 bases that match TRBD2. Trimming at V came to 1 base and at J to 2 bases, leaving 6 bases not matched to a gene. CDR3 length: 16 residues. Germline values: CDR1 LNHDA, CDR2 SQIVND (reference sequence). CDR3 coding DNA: TGTGCCAGTAGTATAGGGACCGGGACTAGCCCCTACGAGCAGTACTTC. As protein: CASSIGTGTSPYEQYF.

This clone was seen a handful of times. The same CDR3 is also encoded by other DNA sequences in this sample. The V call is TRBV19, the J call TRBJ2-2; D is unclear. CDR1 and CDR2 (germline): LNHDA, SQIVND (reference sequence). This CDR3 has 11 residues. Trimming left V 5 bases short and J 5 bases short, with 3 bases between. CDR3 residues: CASSRTGELFF. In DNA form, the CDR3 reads TGTGCCAGTAGTCGGACCGGGGAGCTGTTTTTT. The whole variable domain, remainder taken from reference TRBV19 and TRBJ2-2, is DGGITQSPKYLFRKEGQNVTLSCEQNLNHDAMYWYRQDPGQGLRLIYYSQIVNDFQKGDIAEGYSVSREKKESFPLTVTSAQKNPTAFYLCASSRTGELFFGEGSRLTVL.

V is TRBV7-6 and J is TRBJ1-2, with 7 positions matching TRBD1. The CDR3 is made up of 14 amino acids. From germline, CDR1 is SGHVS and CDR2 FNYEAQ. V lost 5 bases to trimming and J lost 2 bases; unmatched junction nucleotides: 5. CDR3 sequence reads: CASSPGQANYGYTF. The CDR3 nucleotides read TGTGCCAGCAGCCCCGGACAGGCGAACTATGGCTACACCTTC. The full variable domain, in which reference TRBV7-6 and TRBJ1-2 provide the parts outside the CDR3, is GAGVSQSPRYKVTKRGQDVALRCDPISGHVSLYWYRQALGQGPEFLTYFNYEAQQDKSGLPNDRFSAERPEGSISTLTIQRTEQRDSAMYRCASSPGQANYGYTFGSGTRLTVV.

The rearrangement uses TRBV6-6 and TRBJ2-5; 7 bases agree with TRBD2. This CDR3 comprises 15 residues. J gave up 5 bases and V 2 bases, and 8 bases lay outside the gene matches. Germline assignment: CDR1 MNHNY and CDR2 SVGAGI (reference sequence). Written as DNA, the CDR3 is TGTGCCAGCAGTTACGGTGGACTAGGGCAGGAGACCCAGTACTTC. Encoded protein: CASSYGGLGQETQYF.

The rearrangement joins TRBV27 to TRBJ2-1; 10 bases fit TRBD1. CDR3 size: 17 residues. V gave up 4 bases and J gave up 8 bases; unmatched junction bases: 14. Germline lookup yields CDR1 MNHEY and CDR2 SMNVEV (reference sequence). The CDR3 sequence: CASSSSGQGRWGHEQFF. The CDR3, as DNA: TGTGCCAGCAGTTCATCGGGACAGGGGCGTTGGGGGCATGAGCAGTTCTTC.

CDR3 in amino acids: CASSGQGPDTQYF. DNA for the CDR3: TGTGCCAGCAGTGGACAGGGACCAGATACGCAGTATTTT. The V call is TRBV6-2 or TRBV6-3, the J call TRBJ2-3, with TRBD1 identical over 8 bases. With V trimmed by 5 bases and J by 4 bases, 2 bases remained unmatched. Germline values: CDR1 MNHEY, CDR2 SVGEGT. This CDR3 comprises 13 residues.

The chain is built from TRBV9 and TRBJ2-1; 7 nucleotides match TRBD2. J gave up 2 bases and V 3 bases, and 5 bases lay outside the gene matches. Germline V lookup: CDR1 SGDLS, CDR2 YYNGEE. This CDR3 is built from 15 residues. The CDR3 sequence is CASSEVGLAYNEQFF. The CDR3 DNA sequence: TGTGCCAGCAGCGAAGTCGGACTAGCCTACAATGAGCAGTTCTTC.

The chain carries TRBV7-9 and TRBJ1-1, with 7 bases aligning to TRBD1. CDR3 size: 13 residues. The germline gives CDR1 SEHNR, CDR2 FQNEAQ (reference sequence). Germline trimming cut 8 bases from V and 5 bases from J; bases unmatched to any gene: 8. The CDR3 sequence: CASGKGARTEAFF. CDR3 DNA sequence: TGTGCCAGCGGAAAGGGGGCGCGGACTGAAGCTTTCTTT. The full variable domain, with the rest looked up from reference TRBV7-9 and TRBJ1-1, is DTGVSQNPRHKITKRGQNVTFRCDPISEHNRLYWYRQTLGQGPEFLTYFQNEAQLEKSRLLSDRFSAERPKGSFSTLEIQRTEQGDSAMYLCASGKGARTEAFFGQGTRLTVV.